This T cell receptor beta chain is drawn from a study of cytomegalovirus exposure and HLA in healthy donors. Whole-study findings and limits: The authors enumerated over 150 TCR beta chains as linked to cytomegalovirus.

This clone was seen a single time. Its antigen is unknown. Only in-frame clones appear in the TCRdb table, and some are missing; sequencing was by immunoSEQ multiplex PCR. This table holds hundreds of thousands of clones, more than 75% found once. The CDR3 extends over 15 amino acids. Germline CDR1 SGHVS, CDR2 FQNEAQ. Trimming left V 2 bases short and J 2 bases short, with 13 bases between. The receptor was derived from a man aged 18 to 35 in good health and CMV-seropositive. This sequence joins TRBV7-8 and TRBJ2-7, with a possible D match to TRBD2 (6 bases). The specimen sequenced was PBMCs. The CDR3 nucleotides read TGTGCCAGCAGCTTACTTATGGAGCGGGCCTACGAGCAGTACTTC. Its translation: CASSLLMERAYEQYF.